One sample yielded the 25 T cell receptor beta chains listed below, sequenced in a study of T cells after yellow fever vaccination. TCRdb reprocessed the 5' RACE reads with MiXCR, giving one entry per CDR3 protein. The table includes about 320,000 distinct CDR3 sequences, around 7.3% detected once. Sequencing used PBMCs, obtained about 41 days after the first yellow fever vaccination. Receptors were obtained from a man aged 18 to 29 who received the YFV17D yellow fever vaccine.

This clonotype was recorded at least ten times. The V and J genes are TRBV6-1 and TRBJ2-1; D gene uncertain. V was shortened by 11 bases and J by 2 bases, with 16 bases between the two germline ends. The germline V gene encodes CDR1 MNHNS and CDR2 SASEGT. The CDR3 is 14 residues long. The CDR3 loop is CASDPKGPYNEQFF. CDR3 DNA sequence: TGTGCCTCGGACCCGAAGGGTCCCTACAATGAGCAGTTCTTC.

The chain carries TRBV7-3 and TRBJ1-5; D gene uncertain. The CDR3 consists of 17 residues. Germline CDR1 and CDR2: SGHTA and FQGTGA. Trimming took 1 base from V and 4 from J, leaving 17 bases between them. The CDR3 nucleotides read TGTGCCAGCAGCTTAATAGGGTCGCTGCCCCTAAATCAGCCCCAGCATTTT. Its protein product is CASSLIGSLPLNQPQHF.

This clonotype has at least ten counts. The chain combines TRBV12-3 or TRBV12-4 with TRBJ1-6; D unclear. The CDR3 has 12 amino acids. V was cut by 3 bases and J by 9 bases, with 6 bases left in between. CDR3 sequence reads: CASSFASSPLHF. CDR3 bases: TGTGCCAGCAGTTTCGCCAGTTCACCCCTCCACTTT.

The chain combines TRBV19 with TRBJ2-2; 7 positions agree with TRBD2. Germline V gene data show CDR1 as LNHDA and CDR2 as SQIVND (reference sequence). The CDR3 has 14 residues. J gave up 6 bases and V 4 bases, and 5 bases lay outside the gene matches. Here the CDR3 reads CASSSRAGAGELFF. The CDR3 DNA reads as TGTGCCAGTAGTAGCCGCGCGGGGGCCGGGGAGCTGTTTTTT. Full variable domain (missing parts from reference TRBV19 and TRBJ2-2): DGGITQSPKYLFRKEGQNVTLSCEQNLNHDAMYWYRQDPGQGLRLIYYSQIVNDFQKGDIAEGYSVSREKKESFPLTVTSAQKNPTAFYLCASSSRAGAGELFFGEGSRLTVL.

The chain is built from TRBV25-1 and TRBJ1-2, with TRBD1 matching over 8 bases. This CDR3 has 14 residues. Germline loops: CDR1 MGHDK, CDR2 SYGVNS. With 6 bases clipped from V and 6 bases from J, the junction kept 9 bases outside the gene matches. The CDR3 protein is CASRAAPGGDGYTF. CDR3 DNA sequence: TGTGCCAGCAGGGCGGCCCCAGGGGGCGATGGCTACACCTTC.

This clonotype showed up just a few times. The gene calls are TRBV20-1 and TRBJ2-3; 7 bases agree with TRBD2. After removal of 5 bases from V and 1 base from J, the junction contained 6 bases not matched to a gene. CDR3 length: 14 amino acids. Germline CDR1 reads DFQATT; CDR2 reads SNEGSKA (reference sequence). CDR3 region: CSASPTSGTDTQYF. CDR3 nucleotides: TGCAGTGCTTCCCCAACTAGCGGCACAGATACGCAGTATTTT.

This rearrangement joins TRBV5-1 to TRBJ1-2, with 8 bases lining up with TRBD1. With 4 bases clipped from V and 4 bases from J, the junction kept 6 bases outside the gene matches. The CDR3 covers 14 residues. CDR1 is SGHRS, CDR2 YFSETQ, per germline. The DNA for the CDR3 is TGCGCCAGCAGCGGAGGACAGGGCCGCTATGGCTACACCTTC. Residues: CASSGGQGRYGYTF.

This clonotype was seen more than once but under ten times. V usage is TRBV3-1 and J usage is TRBJ2-3; the D gene is possibly TRBD2 (6 bases). Trimming cost V 1 base and J 2 bases, with 16 bases left between them. Germline assignment: CDR1 LGHDT and CDR2 YNNKEL (reference sequence). The CDR3 has 17 residues. The CDR3 DNA sequence: TGTGCCAGCAGCCAAGGGTTCAGGCGGGGTCTCACAGATACGCAGTATTTT. Protein product: CASSQGFRRGLTDTQYF.

The sample holds many counts of this clonotype. The V gene is TRBV12-3 or TRBV12-4, the J gene TRBJ1-1, with D perhaps TRBD1 (5 bases). The CDR3 covers 14 residues. The V and J ends lost 2 bases and 11 bases respectively, with 18 bases between them. For the CDR3, the DNA is TGTGCCAGCAGTTTATTTCCCGGGGCTTTTTGGGCTTTCTTT. Its translation: CASSLFPGAFWAFF.

This clonotype has more than one count but fewer than ten. The V call is TRBV4-3, the J call TRBJ2-5; TRBD2 aligns across 10 bases. V lost 0 bases, J lost 2 bases, and 3 bases stayed unmatched. Germline CDR1 is LGHNA and CDR2 is YSLEER. This CDR3 is built from 16 residues. This chain's CDR3 is CASSQEERGGQETQYF. As DNA, the CDR3 is TGCGCCAGCAGCCAAGAAGAGCGGGGGGGGCAAGAGACCCAGTACTTC.

This clonotype turned up a few times. The chain carries TRBV20-1 and TRBJ2-7; D is uncertain. Germline CDR1 reads DFQATT; CDR2 reads SNEGSKA (reference sequence). The CDR3 is 13 residues long. V shed 6 bases and J shed 0 bases, with 12 bases lying between them. CDR3 bases: TGCAGTGCCAGAACGAGCAGCTCCTACGAGCAGTACTTC. The encoded protein is CSARTSSSYEQYF.

This clonotype has ten or more counts. This chain links TRBV21-1 with TRBJ2-4. TRBV21-1 is a known pseudogene. The CDR3 runs to 14 residues. The chain's CDR3 is CASSKAGSKNIQYF. CDR3 nucleotides: TGTGCCAGCAGCAAAGCGGGCTCGAAAAACATTCAGTACTTC.

In this sample, this clonotype turned up a few times. The CDR3 protein is CASSFTSSWEQYF. In DNA form, the CDR3 reads TGTGCCAGCAGTTTTACCAGCTCCTGGGAGCAGTACTTC. The chain carries TRBV12-3 or TRBV12-4 and TRBJ2-7; unclear D gene. This CDR3 region has 13 residues. Trimming took 3 bases from V and 7 from J, leaving 13 bases between them.

The genes are TRBV9 and TRBJ1-6; perhaps TRBD1 as D (5 bases). The CDR3 totals 16 residues. V was shortened by 0 bases and J by 3 bases, with 10 bases between the two germline ends. Germline loops: CDR1 SGDLS, CDR2 YYNGEE. DNA of the CDR3: TGTGCCAGCAGCGTAGAAGGGACTTTCTATAATTCACCCCTCCACTTT. This codes for CASSVEGTFYNSPLHF. Using reference TRBV9 and TRBJ1-6 for the parts outside the CDR3, the full variable domain is DSGVTQTPKHLITATGQRVTLRCSPRSGDLSVYWYQQSLDQGLQFLIQYYNGEERAKGNILERFSAQQFPDLHSELNLSSLELGDSALYFCASSVEGTFYNSPLHFGNGTRLTVT.

This clonotype was seen many times. The V gene is TRBV5-1, the J gene TRBJ2-5; D is possibly TRBD1 (5 bases). CDR3 length equals 14 residues. Germline V gene sequence: CDR1 SGHRS, CDR2 YFSETQ. The V end lost 1 base, the J end lost 2 bases, and 9 bases lay between the germline ends. CDR3 nucleotide sequence: TGCGCCAGCAGCTTGACAGGTTATCAAGAGACCCAGTACTTC. Protein product: CASSLTGYQETQYF.

The table lists this clonotype with a few counts. The V and J genes are TRBV4-3 and TRBJ1-5, with D possibly TRBD1 on 5 matching bases. The CDR3 length is 17 residues. Trimming took 0 bases from V and 5 from J, leaving 17 bases between them. Germline V gene sequence: CDR1 LGHNA, CDR2 YSLEER. CDR3 nucleotide sequence: TGCGCCAGCAGCCAAGATTCCTACAGGACGGTGGATCAGCCCCAGCATTTT. It specifies CASSQDSYRTVDQPQHF.

This clonotype occurred a few times. The V and J genes are TRBV20-1 and TRBJ2-3, with 7 nucleotides matching TRBD1. Trimming took 8 bases from V and 2 from J; bases not matched to a gene: 7. This CDR3 spans 13 amino acids. Germline CDR1 is DFQATT and CDR2 is SNEGSKA (reference sequence). The CDR3 sequence is CSTEGALTDTQYF. CDR3 bases: TGCAGTACCGAGGGGGCTCTCACAGATACGCAGTATTTT.

This clonotype was recorded at least ten times. The chain joins TRBV4-1 to TRBJ2-3; D is possibly TRBD2 (6 bases). The CDR3 length is 17 residues. Germline V gene data show CDR1 as MGHRA and CDR2 as YSYEKL. Trimming took 0 bases from V and 0 from J, leaving 13 bases between them. In DNA, the CDR3 is TGCGCCAGCAGCCAAGAAGGCTCGGGGACTAGCACAGATACGCAGTATTTT. The encoded protein is CASSQEGSGTSTDTQYF.

The rearrangement joins TRBV20-1 to TRBJ2-5; TRBD2 matches at 11 bases. Trimming at V came to 4 bases and at J to 4 bases, leaving 5 bases not matched to a gene. Per the germline V gene, CDR1 is DFQATT and CDR2 is SNEGSKA (reference sequence). CDR3 length equals 14 residues. The CDR3 nucleotides are TGCAGTGCTACGACTAGCGGGGCGGGAGAGACCCAGTACTTC. Translated: CSATTSGAGETQYF.

This clonotype appeared many times. The chain is built from TRBV5-1 and TRBJ2-7; D perhaps matches TRBD1 (6 bases). V lost 1 base and J lost 4, with 15 bases in between. The CDR3 contains 15 residues. Germline assignment: CDR1 SGHRS and CDR2 YFSETQ. Here the CDR3 DNA reads TGCGCCAGCAGCTTGTACCCAGGGGCGAGATACGAGCAGTACTTC. Translation gives CASSLYPGARYEQYF.

J is TRBJ2-5 and V is TRBV5-1; 7 nucleotides align to TRBD1. The CDR3 has 16 residues. Trimming cost V 4 bases and J 3 bases; bases outside gene matches: 12. CDR1 is SGHRS and CDR2 is YFSETQ in the germline V gene. CDR3 nucleotide sequence: TGCGCCAGCAGCGACCCAACAGGGGCGGTAGAAGAGACCCAGTACTTC. It is translated as CASSDPTGAVEETQYF.

This clonotype appeared a few times. The rearrangement joins TRBV4-1 to TRBJ2-1; no firm D call. The germline gives CDR1 MGHRA, CDR2 YSYEKL. The CDR3 covers 13 residues. V was clipped by 1 base and J by 5 bases, with 6 bases between them. CDR3 protein: CASSQGLNNEQFF. The CDR3 DNA reads TGCGCCAGCAGCCAAGGTCTTAACAATGAGCAGTTCTTC.

This clonotype was observed a few times. The chain joins TRBV20-1 to TRBJ2-5; D is ambiguous. Deletions cut 3 bases from V and 2 bases from J, with 7 bases between. The germline V gene encodes CDR1 DFQATT and CDR2 SNEGSKA (reference sequence). This CDR3 has 12 residues. CDR3 nucleotide sequence: TGCAGTGCTAGTCAGGTACAAGAGACCCAGTACTTC. This gives the protein CSASQVQETQYF.

For this clonotype: It may be a read error: a sequence one base away is much more abundant. The chain employs TRBV20-1 and TRBJ2-1; D call uncertain. The CDR3 contains 15 residues. Germline V gives CDR1 DFQATT, CDR2 SNEGSKA (reference sequence). V was clipped by 1 base and J by 2 bases, with 12 bases between them. CDR3 loop: CSARGPRQAYNEQFF. CDR3 nucleotides: TGCAGTGCTAGAGGGCCTCGGCAGGCCTACAATGAGCAGTTCTTC.

This chain links TRBV5-5 with TRBJ1-5; D remains unclear. Trimming removed 2 bases from V and 5 bases from J, with 8 bases in between. The CDR3 has 13 amino acids. CDR1 is SGHKS and CDR2 is YYEKEE in the germline V gene (reference sequence). CDR3 in amino acids: CASSFYGDQPQHF. The CDR3 DNA reads as TGTGCCAGCAGCTTCTACGGTGATCAGCCCCAGCATTTT.